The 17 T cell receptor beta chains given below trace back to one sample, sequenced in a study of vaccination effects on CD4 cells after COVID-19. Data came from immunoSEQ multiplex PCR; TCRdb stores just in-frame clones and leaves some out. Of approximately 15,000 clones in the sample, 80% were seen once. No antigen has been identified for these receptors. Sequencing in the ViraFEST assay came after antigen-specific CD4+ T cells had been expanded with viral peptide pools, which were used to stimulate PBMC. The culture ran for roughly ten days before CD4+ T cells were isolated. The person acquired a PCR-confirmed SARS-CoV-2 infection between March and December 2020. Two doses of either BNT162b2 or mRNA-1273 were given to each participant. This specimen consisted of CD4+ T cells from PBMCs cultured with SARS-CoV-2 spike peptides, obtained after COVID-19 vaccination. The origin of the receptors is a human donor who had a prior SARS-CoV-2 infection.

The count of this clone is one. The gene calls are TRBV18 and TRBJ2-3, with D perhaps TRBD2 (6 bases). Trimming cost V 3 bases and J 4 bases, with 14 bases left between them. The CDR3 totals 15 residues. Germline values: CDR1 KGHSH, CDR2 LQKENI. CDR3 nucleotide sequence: TGTGCCAGCTCACCGTTAGCGGACCTGTCAGATACGCAGTATTTT. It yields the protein CASSPLADLSDTQYF.

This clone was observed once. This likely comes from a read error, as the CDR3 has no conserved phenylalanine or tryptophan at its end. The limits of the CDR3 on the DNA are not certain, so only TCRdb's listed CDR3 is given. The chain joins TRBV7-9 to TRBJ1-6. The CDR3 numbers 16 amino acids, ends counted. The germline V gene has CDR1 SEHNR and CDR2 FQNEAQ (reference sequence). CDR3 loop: CASSLEGGVVEFTPPL.

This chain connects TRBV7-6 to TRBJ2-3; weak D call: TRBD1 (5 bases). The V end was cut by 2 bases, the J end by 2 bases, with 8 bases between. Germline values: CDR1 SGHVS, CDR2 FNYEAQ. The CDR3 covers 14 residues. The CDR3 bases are TGTGCCAGCAGCTTATTAGGGGACACAGATACGCAGTATTTT. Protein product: CASSLLGDTDTQYF.

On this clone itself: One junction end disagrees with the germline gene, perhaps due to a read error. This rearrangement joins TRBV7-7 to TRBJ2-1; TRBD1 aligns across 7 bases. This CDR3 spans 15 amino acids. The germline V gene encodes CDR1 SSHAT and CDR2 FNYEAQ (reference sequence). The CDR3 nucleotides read TGTGCTAGCAGCTCAACAGGGGACCAAAACAATGAGCAGTTCTTC. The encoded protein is CASSSTGDQNNEQFF.

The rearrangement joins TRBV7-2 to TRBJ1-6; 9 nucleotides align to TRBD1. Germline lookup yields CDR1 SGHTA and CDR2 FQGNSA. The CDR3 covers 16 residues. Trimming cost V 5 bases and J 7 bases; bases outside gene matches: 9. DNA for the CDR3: TGTGCCAGCAGCCCACAGGGGGCAGGGGGAAATTCACCCCTCCACTTT. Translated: CASSPQGAGGNSPLHF.

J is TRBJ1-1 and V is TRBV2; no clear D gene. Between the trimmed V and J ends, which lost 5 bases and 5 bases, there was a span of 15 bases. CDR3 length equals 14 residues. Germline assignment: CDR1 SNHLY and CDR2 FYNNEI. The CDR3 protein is CASSSTLGRTEAFF. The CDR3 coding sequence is TGTGCCAGCAGTTCTACTCTCGGGAGGACTGAAGCTTTCTTT.

The CDR3 DNA is TGTGCCAGCAGCTTCAGAGGAGGCAATCAGCCCCAGCATTTT. It translates to CASSFRGGNQPQHF. The rearrangement joins TRBV5-8 to TRBJ1-5; D not certain. Germline V CDR1 and CDR2: SGHTS, YDEGEE. There are 14 residues in the CDR3. V gave up 2 bases and J gave up 2 bases, with 8 bases separating them.

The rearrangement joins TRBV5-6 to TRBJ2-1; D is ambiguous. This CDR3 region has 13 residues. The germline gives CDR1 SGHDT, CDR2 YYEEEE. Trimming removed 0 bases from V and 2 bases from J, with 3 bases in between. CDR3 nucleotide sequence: TGTGCCAGCAGCTTGGACACCTACAATGAGCAGTTCTTC. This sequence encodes CASSLDTYNEQFF.

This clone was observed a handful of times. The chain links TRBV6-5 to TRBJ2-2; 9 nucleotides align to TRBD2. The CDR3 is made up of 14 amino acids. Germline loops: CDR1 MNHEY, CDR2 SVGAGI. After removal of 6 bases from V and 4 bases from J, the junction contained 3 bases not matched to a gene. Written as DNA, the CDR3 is TGTGCCAGCAGGCGACTAGCGGCCACCGGGGAGCTGTTTTTT. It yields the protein CASRRLAATGELFF.

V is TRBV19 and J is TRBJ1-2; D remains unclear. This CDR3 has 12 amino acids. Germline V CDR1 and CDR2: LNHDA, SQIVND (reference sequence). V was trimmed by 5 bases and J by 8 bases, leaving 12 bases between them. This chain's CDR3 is CASSEWDRGYTF. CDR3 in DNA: TGTGCCAGTAGTGAATGGGATCGAGGCTACACCTTC.

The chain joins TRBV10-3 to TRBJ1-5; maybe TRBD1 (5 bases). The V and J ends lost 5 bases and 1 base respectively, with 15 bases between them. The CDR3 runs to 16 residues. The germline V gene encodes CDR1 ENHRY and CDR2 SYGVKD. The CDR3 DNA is TGTGCCATCAGTCCGGGCGGGGCAGACAGCAATCAGCCCCAGCATTTT. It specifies CAISPGGADSNQPQHF.

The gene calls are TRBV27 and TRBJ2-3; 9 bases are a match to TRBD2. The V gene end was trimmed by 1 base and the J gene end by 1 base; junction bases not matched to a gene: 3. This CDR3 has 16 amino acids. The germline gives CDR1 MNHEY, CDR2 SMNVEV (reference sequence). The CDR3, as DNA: TGTGCCAGCAGTTTATGGCGGGAGGGAGGCACAGATACGCAGTATTTT. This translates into CASSLWREGGTDTQYF.

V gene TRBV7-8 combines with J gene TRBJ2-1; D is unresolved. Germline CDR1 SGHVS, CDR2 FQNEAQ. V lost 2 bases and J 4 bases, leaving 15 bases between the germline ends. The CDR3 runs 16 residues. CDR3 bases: TGTGCCAGCAGCTTATTCGGGCGGACGTCTTACAATGAGCAGTTCTTC. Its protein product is CASSLFGRTSYNEQFF.

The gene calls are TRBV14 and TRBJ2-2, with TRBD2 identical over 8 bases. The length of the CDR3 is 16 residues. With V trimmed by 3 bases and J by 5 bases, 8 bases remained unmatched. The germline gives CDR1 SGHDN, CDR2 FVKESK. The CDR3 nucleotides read TGTGCCAGCAGCCACAGTACGGGGGGGCTGACCGGGGAGCTGTTTTTT. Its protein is CASSHSTGGLTGELFF.

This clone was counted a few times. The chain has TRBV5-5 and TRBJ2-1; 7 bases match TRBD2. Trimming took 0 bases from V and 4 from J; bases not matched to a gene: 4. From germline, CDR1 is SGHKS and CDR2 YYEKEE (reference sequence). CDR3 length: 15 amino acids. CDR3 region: CASSLEVGGYNEQFF. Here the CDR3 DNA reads TGTGCCAGCAGCTTGGAGGTGGGGGGGTACAATGAGCAGTTCTTC.

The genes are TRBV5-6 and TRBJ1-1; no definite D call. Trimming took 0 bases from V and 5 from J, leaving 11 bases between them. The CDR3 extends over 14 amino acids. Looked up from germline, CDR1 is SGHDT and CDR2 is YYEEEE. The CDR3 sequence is CASSLDPLGTEAFF. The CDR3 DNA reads TGTGCCAGCAGCTTGGATCCCTTAGGTACTGAAGCTTTCTTT.

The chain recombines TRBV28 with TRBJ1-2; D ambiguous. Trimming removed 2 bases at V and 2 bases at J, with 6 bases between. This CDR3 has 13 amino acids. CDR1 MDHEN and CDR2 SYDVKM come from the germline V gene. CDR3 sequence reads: CASSLPENYGYTF. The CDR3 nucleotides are TGTGCCAGCAGTTTACCGGAGAACTATGGCTACACCTTC.